One and the same sample provided the 32 T cell receptor beta chains below, sequenced in a study of multiple sclerosis patients with progressive multifocal leukoencephalopathy. As for time point: more than 5 months of natalizumab therapy. Generated by immunoSEQ multiplex PCR, the TCRdb table keeps only in-frame clones and is missing some. The sample includes some 30,000 clones, over 85% of them seen just once. Sequencing was performed on PBMCs, taken from a patient treated with natalizumab. These receptors all come from a human donor with multiple sclerosis.

This sequence joins TRBV6-5 and TRBJ1-2; 8 bases match TRBD1. Germline V CDR1 and CDR2: MNHEY, SVGAGI. The CDR3 runs to 15 residues. Trimming at V came to 3 bases and at J to 4 bases, leaving 7 bases not matched to a gene. The CDR3 loop is CASSYSQGAGYGYTF. In DNA, the CDR3 is TGTGCCAGCAGTTATTCTCAGGGGGCTGGCTATGGCTACACCTTC.

This sequence joins TRBV5-5 and TRBJ2-7, with D perhaps matching TRBD2 (6 bases). Germline values: CDR1 SGHKS, CDR2 YYEKEE (reference sequence). The V gene lost 1 base and the J gene lost 6 bases, with 17 bases spanning the gap. The CDR3 has 15 amino acids. The CDR3 nucleotides are TGTGCCAGCAGCTTGATGGGACTGTTGGAAACCGAGCAGTACTTC. As protein: CASSLMGLLETEQYF.

The rearrangement links TRBV27 to TRBJ1-5; D gene unclear. This CDR3 spans 12 amino acids. The V end was cut by 6 bases, the J end by 3 bases, with 6 bases between. CDR1 and CDR2 (germline): MNHEY, SMNVEV (reference sequence). CDR3 in amino acids: CASRHPNQPQHF. The CDR3 DNA reads as TGTGCCAGCAGACATCCCAATCAGCCCCAGCATTTT.

The chain employs TRBV27 and TRBJ2-7, with D possibly called TRBD1 or TRBD2 (5 bases each). Looked up from germline, CDR1 is MNHEY and CDR2 is SMNVEV (reference sequence). The CDR3 is made up of 16 amino acids. Trimming stripped 8 bases from V and 3 bases from J, with 23 bases between. The CDR3 sequence: CASYPTRGGGVYEQYF. The CDR3 bases are TGTGCCAGCTATCCCACCCGGGGCGGTGGAGTCTACGAGCAGTACTTC.

This sequence joins TRBV2 and TRBJ2-3, with D hard to call. V was shortened by 4 bases and J by 1 base, with 9 bases between the two germline ends. This CDR3 has 14 residues. Germline CDR1 SNHLY, CDR2 FYNNEI. The CDR3 coding sequence is TGTGCCAGCAGTGCTCCCTACGGCACAGATACGCAGTATTTT. This translates into CASSAPYGTDTQYF.

The V and J genes are TRBV15 and TRBJ1-4, with 8 bases that match TRBD1. The CDR3 is 16 residues long. V shed 5 bases and J 7 bases; nucleotides not matched to a gene: 12. Germline V gene lookup returns CDR1 LNHNV and CDR2 YYDKDF (reference sequence). The CDR3 loop is CATSGLQGAGVEKLFF. In DNA, the CDR3 is TGTGCCACCAGCGGCCTCCAGGGGGCCGGTGTTGAAAAACTGTTTTTT.

The chain has TRBV14 and TRBJ2-5, with D unresolved. The CDR3 runs to 12 residues. Germline V gene lookup returns CDR1 SGHDN and CDR2 FVKESK. The V end was cut by 2 bases, the J end by 5 bases, with 6 bases between. CDR3: CASSQLAETQYF. DNA of the CDR3: TGTGCCAGCAGCCAATTGGCGGAGACCCAGTACTTC.

The chain has TRBV7-2 and TRBJ1-1; 7 nucleotides match TRBD1. The CDR3 is 13 amino acids. J was trimmed by 5 bases and V by 5 bases; bases with no gene match: 5. The germline CDR1 and CDR2 sequences are SGHTA and FQGNSA. The CDR3 region is CASSGQTGTEAFF. The CDR3 DNA follows: TGTGCCAGCAGCGGACAGACAGGGACTGAAGCTTTCTTT.

V and J are TRBV29-1 and TRBJ2-3, with 13 nucleotides matching TRBD2. Germline V gives CDR1 SQVTM, CDR2 ANQGSEA. The CDR3 totals 15 residues. The V and J ends lost 4 bases and 0 bases, in that order; junction bases with no gene match: 1. The CDR3 region is CSVGTSGSSTDTQYF. The CDR3 DNA is TGCAGCGTTGGGACTAGCGGGAGTAGCACAGATACGCAGTATTTT.

J is TRBJ2-1 and V is TRBV11-2, with TRBD2 matching over 10 bases. The trim removed 1 base at V and 5 bases at J, leaving 8 bases unmatched. The CDR3 contains 17 residues. The germline V gene encodes CDR1 SGHAT and CDR2 FQNNGV. CDR3 residues: CASSLALAGVWNNEQFF. DNA for the CDR3: TGTGCCAGCAGCTTAGCGCTAGCGGGAGTCTGGAACAATGAGCAGTTCTTC.

The CDR3 loop is CAISESPQGAYEQYF. In DNA form, the CDR3 reads TGTGCCATCAGTGAGTCCCCTCAGGGGGCTTACGAGCAGTACTTC. The chain uses TRBV10-3 and TRBJ2-7, with TRBD1 matching 8 bases. This CDR3 is 15 amino acids long. Germline V lookup: CDR1 ENHRY, CDR2 SYGVKD. V was pared by 0 bases and J by 4 bases, with 5 bases of the junction left unmatched.

The CDR3 nucleotides are TGTGCCACCAGCGGAACCGGGACGCGCCTCTACAATGAGCAGTTCTTC. Translated: CATSGTGTRLYNEQFF. The chain couples TRBV15 to TRBJ2-1, with D perhaps given as TRBD1 or TRBD2 (5 bases each). The CDR3 contains 16 residues. Looked up from germline, CDR1 is LNHNV and CDR2 is YYDKDF (reference sequence). The ends were cut back, 5 bases at V and 3 bases at J, with 17 bases in the middle.

V and J are TRBV7-8 and TRBJ2-1, with D possibly matching TRBD2 (5 bases). The CDR3 is 15 amino acids. Germline values: CDR1 SGHVS, CDR2 FQNEAQ. V was cut by 5 bases and J by 1 base, with 12 bases left in between. CDR3 residues: CASSRTRTSYNEQFF. CDR3 coding DNA: TGTGCCAGCAGCCGAACTAGGACGTCCTACAATGAGCAGTTCTTC.

The chain combines TRBV9 with TRBJ2-1, with D tentatively TRBD2 (6 bases). V gave up 0 bases and J gave up 5 bases, with 18 bases separating them. The CDR3 spans 17 residues. Germline lookup yields CDR1 SGDLS and CDR2 YYNGEE. The CDR3 loop reads CASSVELRAGRDNEQFF. In DNA, the CDR3 is TGTGCCAGCAGCGTAGAACTAAGGGCGGGAAGGGACAATGAGCAGTTCTTC.

This clone has just a few counts. The V gene is TRBV27, the J gene TRBJ1-5, with 7 bases identical to TRBD1. Trimming removed 6 bases from V and 0 bases from J; junction bases left unmatched: 8. Germline V gene lookup returns CDR1 MNHEY and CDR2 SMNVEV (reference sequence). This CDR3 is 16 amino acids long. Here the CDR3 DNA reads TGTGCCAGCAGCGGCGAGGGGGCGGGTAGCAATCAGCCCCAGCATTTT. Protein product: CASSGEGAGSNQPQHF.

The chain couples TRBV5-1 to TRBJ2-7, with D possibly being TRBD1 (5 bases). The CDR3 runs to 15 residues. The germline V and J ends were trimmed by 0 bases and 4 bases, with 14 bases remaining between them. CDR1 is SGHRS, CDR2 YFSETQ, per germline. This chain's CDR3 is CASSLGAGRPYEQYF. In DNA form, the CDR3 reads TGCGCCAGCAGCTTGGGGGCAGGGCGCCCTTACGAGCAGTACTTC.

The J gene is TRBJ1-3, the V gene TRBV5-1; D is possibly TRBD1 (6 bases). The CDR3 length is 14 residues. Looked up from germline, CDR1 is SGHRS and CDR2 is YFSETQ. The V end lost 4 bases, the J end lost 1 base, and 9 bases lay between the germline ends. CDR3: CASSRGQSGNTIYF. The CDR3 DNA reads as TGCGCCAGCAGCCGGGGGCAGTCTGGAAACACCATATATTTT.

This clone appeared once. The chain combines TRBV28 with TRBJ2-6; 7 bases line up with TRBD1. The V gene end was trimmed by 6 bases and the J gene end by 0 bases; junction bases not matched to a gene: 8. Germline V lookup: CDR1 MDHEN, CDR2 SYDVKM. CDR3 length: 17 residues. CDR3 loop: CASSLTGSFSGANVLTF. CDR3 DNA: TGTGCCAGCAGCCTGACAGGGTCCTTCTCTGGGGCCAACGTCCTGACTTTC.

As regards this clone: This same CDR3 is encoded by further DNA sequences in the sample. The CDR3 DNA is TGTGCCAGCAGCCCTGCCTACGAGCAGTACTTC. Translating it yields CASSPAYEQYF. V is TRBV7-2 and J is TRBJ2-7; D is unresolved. Germline V gene data show CDR1 as SGHTA and CDR2 as FQGNSA. Trimming pared 5 bases from V and 2 bases from J, leaving 4 bases between. The CDR3 has 11 residues.

The chain uses TRBV15 and TRBJ1-5; 9 bases agree with TRBD1. The J segment lost 6 bases and the V segment lost 5 bases, leaving 14 bases of the junction unmatched. Germline V gives CDR1 LNHNV, CDR2 YYDKDF (reference sequence). CDR3 length equals 17 residues. DNA for the CDR3: TGTGCCACCAGCTCCGCCGGGACAGGGCCTCTGTCTCAGCCCCAGCATTTT. This sequence encodes CATSSAGTGPLSQPQHF. Supplemented by reference TRBV15 and TRBJ1-5, the full variable domain reads DAMVIQNPRYQVTQFGKPVTLSCSQTLNHNVMYWYQQKSSQAPKLLFHYYDKDFNNEADTPDNFQSRRPNTSFCFLDIRSPGLGDTAMYLCATSSAGTGPLSQPQHFGDGTRLSIL.

With respect to this clone: The junction does not match germline at one end; this may be a read error. This chain connects TRBV7-7 to TRBJ2-3, with D possibly being TRBD1 (6 bases). CDR1 SSHAT and CDR2 FNYEAQ come from the germline V gene (reference sequence). This CDR3 spans 18 amino acids. The CDR3 DNA is TGTGCTAGCAGCCCCCCCCGAGGGACAAATTTAATCACAGATACGCAGTATTTT. Protein: CASSPPRGTNLITDTQYF.

This clone came up a few times. CDR3 nucleotides: TGCGCCAGCCGCCGGATAGCGGGAGAGGAGACCCAGTACTTC. Translated: CASRRIAGEETQYF. The rearrangement uses TRBV5-1 and TRBJ2-5; TRBD2 aligns across 9 bases. The CDR3 is 14 amino acids. CDR1 and CDR2 (germline): SGHRS, YFSETQ. Trimming took 7 bases from V and 5 from J; bases not matched to a gene: 9.

The chain has TRBV9 and TRBJ2-2; D is possibly TRBD1 (5 bases). In germline, CDR1 is SGDLS, CDR2 YYNGEE. V shed 7 bases and J shed 9 bases, with 13 bases lying between them. CDR3 size: 12 residues. In nucleotides, the CDR3 is TGTGCCAGCGGTAGGGGTGTTTGGGAGCTGTTTTTT. As protein: CASGRGVWELFF.

V usage is TRBV28 and J usage is TRBJ1-4; 9 bases match TRBD1. The germline V gene has CDR1 MDHEN and CDR2 SYDVKM. V was clipped by 2 bases and J by 7 bases; unmatched bases: 2. This CDR3 has 14 residues. In DNA form, the CDR3 reads TGTGCCAGCAGTTTAGGGACAGGGTTTGAAAAACTGTTTTTT. It codes for CASSLGTGFEKLFF. Complete variable domain (other parts from reference TRBV28 and TRBJ1-4): DVKVTQSSRYLVKRTGEKVFLECVQDMDHENMFWYRQDPGLGLRLIYFSYDVKMKEKGDIPEGYSVSREKKERFSLILESASTNQTSMYLCASSLGTGFEKLFFGSGTQLSVL.

The chain uses TRBV25-1 and TRBJ1-5; the match to TRBD1 covers 8 bases. CDR1 is MGHDK and CDR2 is SYGVNS in the germline V gene. The CDR3 is made up of 14 amino acids. Trimming at V came to 8 bases and at J to 0 bases, leaving 3 bases not matched to a gene. CDR3 residues: CASGQGYSNQPQHF. Here the CDR3 DNA reads TGTGCCAGCGGACAGGGCTATAGCAATCAGCCCCAGCATTTT.

V gene TRBV6-4 combines with J gene TRBJ2-3; perhaps TRBD1 as D (5 bases). This CDR3 is 15 amino acids long. Germline CDR1 and CDR2: MRHNA and SNTAGT. Trimming left V 0 bases short and J 2 bases short, with 9 bases between. This CDR3 is CASSDSKGATDTQYF. For the CDR3, the DNA is TGTGCCAGCAGTGACTCGAAAGGGGCCACAGATACGCAGTATTTT.

This chain uses TRBV19 with TRBJ2-7, with D perhaps TRBD2 (5 bases). This CDR3 is built from 12 residues. Trimming took 5 bases from V and 5 from J, leaving 10 bases between them. Germline lookup yields CDR1 LNHDA and CDR2 SQIVND (reference sequence). CDR3 amino acids: CASSDWRNEQYF. In DNA, the CDR3 is TGTGCCAGTAGTGACTGGAGGAACGAGCAGTACTTC.

This clone came up once. The chain employs TRBV7-9 and TRBJ2-7, with no clear D. The CDR3 has 16 amino acids. V dropped 5 bases and J dropped 2 bases, with 19 bases sitting between them. In germline, CDR1 is SEHNR, CDR2 FQNEAQ (reference sequence). The DNA for the CDR3 is TGTGCCAGCAGCCCGCTAGGGTCTACAGCAGCCTACGAGCAGTACTTC. It translates to CASSPLGSTAAYEQYF.

The V and J genes are TRBV7-6 and TRBJ1-1; perhaps TRBD1 as D (5 bases). Germline V gives CDR1 SGHVS, CDR2 FNYEAQ. V was shortened by 4 bases and J by 11 bases, with 17 bases between the two germline ends. The CDR3 is 13 residues long. CDR3 in amino acids: CASSSHEGRSAFF. The DNA for the CDR3 is TGTGCCAGCAGCTCCCACGAGGGGCGTTCGGCTTTCTTT.

V and J are TRBV18 and TRBJ1-1; 10 nucleotides line up with TRBD1. The junction had 9 bases not matched to a gene; V was cut back by 3 bases and J by 8 bases. The CDR3 consists of 15 residues. CDR1 is KGHSH and CDR2 is LQKENI in the germline V gene. CDR3 coding DNA: TGTGCCAGCTCACCTCTACCGGGACAGGGGTCCGAAGCTTTCTTT. It encodes CASSPLPGQGSEAFF.

This clone came up once. The rearrangement links TRBV2 to TRBJ2-1, with a weak D call TRBD1 (5 bases). This CDR3 is built from 13 residues. Trimming pared 6 bases from V and 3 bases from J, leaving 9 bases between. CDR1 is SNHLY, CDR2 FYNNEI, per germline. The CDR3 spells CASSQGFYNEQFF. CDR3 bases: TGTGCCAGCAGCCAGGGTTTCTACAATGAGCAGTTCTTC.

This sequence joins TRBV7-2 and TRBJ1-3, with TRBD1 as a possible D gene (6 bases). This CDR3 is built from 16 residues. Trimming removed 2 bases from V and 0 bases from J, with 11 bases in between. Germline values: CDR1 SGHTA, CDR2 FQGNSA. The CDR3 region is CASSLHRASSGNTIYF. CDR3 nucleotides: TGTGCCAGCAGCTTACACAGGGCAAGCTCTGGAAACACCATATATTTT. The entire variable domain, with the rest obtained from reference TRBV7-2 and TRBJ1-3, is as follows: GAGVSQSPSNKVTEKGKDVELRCDPISGHTALYWYRQSLGQGLEFLIYFQGNSAPDKSGLPSDRFSAERTGGSVSTLTIQRTQQEDSAVYLCASSLHRASSGNTIYFGEGSWLTVV.